This is a list of T cell receptor beta chains from one sample in a study of CD8 T cells in ankylosing spondylitis. MiXCR was run by TCRdb on the 5' RACE reads, yielding one entry per CDR3 protein. The data contain 750,000 to 850,000 distinct CDR3 sequences, over 9.5% of them singletons. Sequencing used blood, either unsorted or a sorted T cell fraction (not recorded which). The receptor source for this set is a male donor with ankylosing spondylitis. The CDR3 runs from the conserved cysteine through the conserved F or W. A D gene is named only where the DNA matches it firmly. Expanded clones are given a class, and other clones once, few, many or no size at all.

cdr3_length,j_call,v_call,d_call,clone_size,cdr3_nt,cdr3_aa
14,TRBJ2-1,TRBV11-3,NA,NA,TGTGCCAGCAGCTTAGTCAGTGGGTCGGCCCAGCAGTTCTTC,CASSLVSGSAQQFF
15,TRBJ2-7,TRBV28,TRBD1,once,TGTGCCAGCAGTTTAATGACAGGGGGCTCCTACGAGCAGTACTTC,CASSLMTGGSYEQYF
13,TRBJ1-5,TRBV25-1,NA,many,TGTGCCAGCAGTGGACGGTTCAATCAGCCCCAGCATTTT,CASSGRFNQPQHF
12,TRBJ2-7,TRBV29-1,TRBD2,few,TGCAGCGTCTGGGCGGGAGGCTACGAGCAGTACTTC,CSVWAGGYEQYF
17,TRBJ2-1,TRBV19,NA,once,TGTGCCAGTAGTATTAATGGTCCCAGTCGCTCCTACAATGAGCAGTTCTTC,CASSINGPSRSYNEQFF
12,TRBJ1-2,TRBV7-2,NA,NA,TGTGCCAGCAGCTCCCCATCGCGTGGCTACACCTTC,CASSSPSRGYTF
14,TRBJ2-7,TRBV6-2/TRBV6-3,NA,few,TGTGCCAGCAGTTACTCTCGGGACTCCTACGAGCAGTACTTC,CASSYSRDSYEQYF
13,TRBJ2-1,TRBV5-1,TRBD2,NA,TGCGCCAGCAGCCCACGGACTAGCGGTGAGCAGTTCTTC,CASSPRTSGEQFF
13,TRBJ1-2,TRBV29-1,NA,many,TGCAGCGTTGAAGACAGGCAGATCTATGGCTACACCTTC,CSVEDRQIYGYTF
15,TRBJ2-1,TRBV12-3/TRBV12-4,NA,many,TGTGCCAGCAGTTTAGCGGGGGGGCCGCGCAATGAGCAGTTCTTC,CASSLAGGPRNEQFF
15,TRBJ2-7,TRBV5-1,NA,few,TGCGCCAGCCGAGGGGGGGAGACAGGATTCTACGAGCAGTACTTC,CASRGGETGFYEQYF
12,TRBJ2-7,TRBV7-2,NA,few,TGTGCCAGCAGCCCCGTTCTGAACGAGCAGTACTTC,CASSPVLNEQYF
15,TRBJ2-7,TRBV7-6,NA,NA,TGTGCCAGCAGCTTAGAGTTTGGGGTTACCTACGAGCAGTACTTC,CASSLEFGVTYEQYF
12,TRBJ2-3,TRBV20-1,NA,NA,TGCAGTGGGCTGGGGGGCTCGGATACGCAGTATTTT,CSGLGGSDTQYF
14,TRBJ1-2,TRBV7-9,TRBD1,many,TGTGCCAGCAGCTACGGACAGGGCGCGGTTTTTTACACCTTC,CASSYGQGAVFYTF
16,TRBJ1-2,TRBV20-1,NA,NA,TGCAGTGCTAGAGGAGAGGCGGACATGCGGGGCTATGGCTACACCTTC,CSARGEADMRGYGYTF
12,TRBJ2-5,TRBV20-1,NA,many,TGCAGTGCTAGTATGGGGGGAGAGACCCAGTACTTC,CSASMGGETQYF
18,TRBJ2-6,TRBV12-3/TRBV12-4,TRBD1,few,TGTGCCAGCAGGCCCGGGACAGGGGGTTTAGCTGGGGCCAACGTCCTGACTTTC,CASRPGTGGLAGANVLTF
17,TRBJ2-1,TRBV27,NA,few,TGTGCCAGCCACAGTCTCAGGGGACGGAGCTCCTACAATGAGCAGTTCTTC,CASHSLRGRSSYNEQFF
13,TRBJ1-6,TRBV6-6,TRBD1,NA,TGTGCCAGCGGACAGGACAGGGGGACACCCCTCCACTTT,CASGQDRGTPLHF
15,TRBJ1-1,TRBV7-9,NA,few,TGTGCCAGCAGCTCACGACCGGGACATAACGCTGAAGCTTTCTTT,CASSSRPGHNAEAFF
16,TRBJ1-1,TRBV6-5,NA,few,TGTGCCAGCAGTTACTCGGATAGGGACCTGAACACTGAAGCTTTCTTT,CASSYSDRDLNTEAFF
14,TRBJ2-2,TRBV7-2,TRBD1,few,TGTGCCAGCAGCTGGGACAGGAGGGCCGGGGAGCTGTTTTTT,CASSWDRRAGELFF
13,TRBJ2-6,TRBV29-1,NA,few,TGCAGCGTTGAGCTAAGGGGGGCCAACGTCCTGACTTTC,CSVELRGANVLTF
17,TRBJ2-3,TRBV20-1,NA,few,TGCAGTGTTCAACTAGCAGTCAGTCCGACTAGCACAGATACGCAGTATTTT,CSVQLAVSPTSTDTQYF
12,TRBJ1-1,TRBV15,NA,many,TGTGCCACCAGCAGAGGATACACTGAAGCTTTCTTT,CATSRGYTEAFF
16,TRBJ1-2,TRBV7-2,NA,NA,TGTGCCAGCAGCATAGTTGTAGGGCGGACTAACTATGGCTACACCTTC,CASSIVVGRTNYGYTF
17,TRBJ2-6,TRBV6-2/TRBV6-3,NA,NA,TGTGCCAGCAGTTCGGATTGGACAGACTCTGGGGCCAACGTCCTGACTTTC,CASSSDWTDSGANVLTF
15,TRBJ2-3,TRBV6-5,NA,NA,TGTGCCAGCAGTTATGATGGCCCCGCGGCGGATACGCAGTATTTT,CASSYDGPAADTQYF